This TCR beta chain was identified during a study of blood T cell repertoires in COVID-19. Study details: Collection of acute and convalescent COVID-19 samples took place in the United States, Italy and Spain.

This CDR3 spans 15 amino acids. Germline assignment: CDR1 LGHDT and CDR2 YNNKEL (reference sequence). With V trimmed by 4 bases and J by 4 bases, 4 bases remained unmatched. Data came from immunoSEQ multiplex PCR; TCRdb stores just in-frame clones and leaves some out. The data contain about 350,000 clones, 85% to 90% of them singletons. Participants reported their clinical history, and cohort assignment relied on those reports. Material: PBMCs or T cells enriched from blood (not recorded which). The chain couples TRBV3-1 (or the pseudogene TRBV3-2) to TRBJ2-1, with TRBD1 matching over 10 bases. The TCR sequence derives from a woman aged 25 to 39 who had been exposed to COVID-19. CDR3: CASSRGQGRYNEQFF. The CDR3 coding sequence is TGTGCCAGCAGCCGGGGACAGGGGAGATACAATGAGCAGTTCTTC.